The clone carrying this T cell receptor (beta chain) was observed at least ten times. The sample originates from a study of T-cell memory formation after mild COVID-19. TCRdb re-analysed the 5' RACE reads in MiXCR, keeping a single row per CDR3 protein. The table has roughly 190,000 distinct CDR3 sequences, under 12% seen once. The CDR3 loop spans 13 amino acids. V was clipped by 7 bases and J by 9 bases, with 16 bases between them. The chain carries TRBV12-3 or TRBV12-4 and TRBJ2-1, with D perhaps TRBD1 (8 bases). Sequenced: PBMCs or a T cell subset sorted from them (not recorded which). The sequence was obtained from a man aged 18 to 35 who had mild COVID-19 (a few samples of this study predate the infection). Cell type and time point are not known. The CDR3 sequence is CASINYRGGEQFF. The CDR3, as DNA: TGTGCCAGCATCAATTACAGGGGGGGTGAGCAGTTCTTC.